This TCR beta chain was sequenced in a study of OX40 agonist ivuxolimab in advanced cancers. The wider study: Previous treatment with anti-PD-1, anti-PD-L1 or anti-CTLA-4 therapy was allowed; more than 35% had received some.

Clones were read by immunoSEQ multiplex PCR, and TCRdb kept only the in-frame ones, dropping some. The table records roughly 57,000 clones, nearly 80% of them present only once. The V gene's germline CDR1 is MGHRA and CDR2 YSYEKL. The CDR3 is 17 residues long. The J segment lost 5 bases and the V segment lost 2 bases, leaving 10 bases of the junction unmatched. The sequence came from an adult with an advanced solid tumor such as melanoma, head and neck, liver or kidney cancer. This specimen consisted of CD4+ or CD8+ T cells sorted from blood, obtained in a trial of the OX40 agonist ivuxolimab. The chain combines TRBV4-1 with TRBJ2-5; TRBD2 matches 11 bases. DNA of the CDR3: TGCGCCAGCAGCCAACATACTAGCGGGAGAGTCGGCGAGACCCAGTACTTC. Its translation is CASSQHTSGRVGETQYF.